Listed below are T cell receptor beta chains from one sample, sequenced in a study of T cells in Graves' hyperthyroidism and ophthalmopathy. TCRdb reprocessed the multiplex PCR reads with MiXCR, giving one entry per CDR3 protein. The sample consists of some 600,000 distinct CDR3 sequences, 11% to 15% of them appearing once. Source material: blood. The receptor source for this set is a woman aged 25 to 39 with Graves' hyperthyroidism that later progressed to Graves' ophthalmopathy. CDR3s include the opening cysteine and the closing phenylalanine or tryptophan. Fields, in order: V gene, clone size, J gene, D gene, CDR3 DNA, CDR3 protein. The D gene is left open where the match is weak. Only some rows state a clone size, as once, few, many or a class for expanded clones.

V gene: TRBV11-2
clone size: many
J gene: TRBJ2-1
D gene: TRBD2
CDR3 DNA: TGTGCCAGCAGGCCAGTTAGAGGGAGGGCCTACTACAATGAGCAGTTCTTC
CDR3 protein: CASRPVRGRAYYNEQFF

V gene: TRBV10-3
clone size: many
J gene: TRBJ2-1
D gene: TRBD1
CDR3 DNA: TGTGCCATCAGTGTAGGGACAGGGATGTATGAGCAGTTCTTC
CDR3 protein: CAISVGTGMYEQFF

V gene: TRBV6-2/TRBV6-3
clone size: many
J gene: TRBJ2-1
D gene: .
CDR3 DNA: TGTGCCAGTCAGGTAGCGATGGGTCACAATGAGCAGTTCTTC
CDR3 protein: CASQVAMGHNEQFF

V gene: TRBV9
clone size: .
J gene: TRBJ2-3
D gene: .
CDR3 DNA: TGTGCCAGCAGCGCACCAACGGTAAGGGATACGCAGTATTTT
CDR3 protein: CASSAPTVRDTQYF

V gene: TRBV18
clone size: .
J gene: TRBJ2-2
D gene: .
CDR3 DNA: TGTGCCACCGCTCACCGGGAAACAGGCCTCACCGGGGAGCTGTTTTTT
CDR3 protein: CATAHRETGLTGELFF

V gene: TRBV20-1
clone size: .
J gene: TRBJ2-5
D gene: TRBD1
CDR3 DNA: TGCAGTGCAACTATGACGTACAGGGGGTACCAAGAGACCCAGTACTTC
CDR3 protein: CSATMTYRGYQETQYF

V gene: TRBV6-1
clone size: .
J gene: TRBJ2-7
D gene: TRBD2
CDR3 DNA: TGTGCCACGCGACTAGCGCAGTACGAGCAGTACTTC
CDR3 protein: CATRLAQYEQYF

V gene: TRBV6-1
clone size: .
J gene: TRBJ2-7
D gene: TRBD1
CDR3 DNA: TGTGCCAGCGTTCGACAGGGGGCACCCTACGAGCAGTACTTC
CDR3 protein: CASVRQGAPYEQYF

V gene: TRBV2
clone size: .
J gene: TRBJ1-4
D gene: .
CDR3 DNA: TGTGCCAGCAGCCTAGAACCACAGGGACGGGGGGAAAAACTGTTTTTT
CDR3 protein: CASSLEPQGRGEKLFF

V gene: TRBV6-1
clone size: many
J gene: TRBJ2-7
D gene: .
CDR3 DNA: TGTGCCAGCAGCCCCAAGGAGGATTCCTCCTACGAGCAGTACTTC
CDR3 protein: CASSPKEDSSYEQYF

V gene: TRBV12-3/TRBV12-4
clone size: .
J gene: TRBJ1-4
D gene: TRBD1
CDR3 DNA: TGTGCCAGCAGCTACGGGACAGGAGGGGAAAAACTGTTTTTT
CDR3 protein: CASSYGTGGEKLFF

V gene: TRBV6-1
clone size: many
J gene: TRBJ1-1
D gene: TRBD1
CDR3 DNA: TGTGCCAGCAGTCTGGACAGGGTTAGAACTGAAGCTTTCTTT
CDR3 protein: CASSLDRVRTEAFF

V gene: TRBV28
clone size: many
J gene: TRBJ1-2
D gene: .
CDR3 DNA: TGTGCCAGCAGACCGGGAGTTAACTATGGCTACACCTTC
CDR3 protein: CASRPGVNYGYTF

V gene: TRBV20-1
clone size: .
J gene: TRBJ2-2
D gene: TRBD2
CDR3 DNA: TGCAGTGCTAGAGATTCGCTAGCGGAAAACACCGGGGAGCTGTTTTTT
CDR3 protein: CSARDSLAENTGELFF

V gene: TRBV4-1
clone size: .
J gene: TRBJ1-5
D gene: .
CDR3 DNA: TGCGCCAGCAGCCCAGGACCGGGCGGGAATCAGCCCCAGCATTTT
CDR3 protein: CASSPGPGGNQPQHF

V gene: TRBV11-2
clone size: many
J gene: TRBJ2-2
D gene: .
CDR3 DNA: TGTGCCAGCAGCAGGGGGGGACAGCGAACCGGGGAGCTGTTTTTT
CDR3 protein: CASSRGGQRTGELFF

V gene: TRBV6-5
clone size: many
J gene: TRBJ2-7
D gene: .
CDR3 DNA: TGTGCCAGCAGTTACTCCTCCGGGACGGGATACGAGCAGTACTTC
CDR3 protein: CASSYSSGTGYEQYF

V gene: TRBV11-2
clone size: .
J gene: TRBJ2-1
D gene: TRBD2
CDR3 DNA: TGTGCCAGCAGCCTCCGGACTAGCGGGAGGTACAATGAGCAGTTCTTC
CDR3 protein: CASSLRTSGRYNEQFF

V gene: TRBV12-3/TRBV12-4
clone size: many
J gene: TRBJ1-2
D gene: TRBD1
CDR3 DNA: TGTGCCAGCAGTCAACAGGGGGAGGGTGGCTACACCTTC
CDR3 protein: CASSQQGEGGYTF

V gene: TRBV6-1
clone size: .
J gene: TRBJ2-1
D gene: TRBD1
CDR3 DNA: TGTGCCAGCAGCCTAACAGGGGAAAGGTATGAGCAGTTCTTC
CDR3 protein: CASSLTGERYEQFF

V gene: TRBV10-3
clone size: .
J gene: TRBJ2-7
D gene: TRBD1
CDR3 DNA: TGTGCCATTGGGACCGGGACAGGGAAATACGAGCAGTACTTC
CDR3 protein: CAIGTGTGKYEQYF

V gene: TRBV19
clone size: few
J gene: TRBJ2-1
D gene: TRBD1
CDR3 DNA: TGTGCCAGTAGTGCCGCGGGACAGGGGAGAATCAGTGAGCAGTTCTTC
CDR3 protein: CASSAAGQGRISEQFF

V gene: TRBV30
clone size: many
J gene: TRBJ1-1
D gene: .
CDR3 DNA: TGTGCCTGGAGTGTGCTGGGTTACACTGAAGCTTTCTTT
CDR3 protein: CAWSVLGYTEAFF

V gene: TRBV12-3/TRBV12-4
clone size: many
J gene: TRBJ1-5
D gene: TRBD1
CDR3 DNA: TGTGCCAGCAGTGGGACAGGGGATAGCAATCAGCCCCAGCATTTT
CDR3 protein: CASSGTGDSNQPQHF

V gene: TRBV28
clone size: many
J gene: TRBJ2-7
D gene: TRBD1
CDR3 DNA: TGTGCCAGCAGCCGGCGACAGGGGGCGGGGGAGCAGTACTTC
CDR3 protein: CASSRRQGAGEQYF

V gene: TRBV19
clone size: .
J gene: TRBJ1-5
D gene: .
CDR3 DNA: TGTGCCAGTAGTATAGTTAGGACATCAAGCAATCAGCCCCAGCATTTT
CDR3 protein: CASSIVRTSSNQPQHF